This TCR beta chain was sequenced in a study of cytomegalovirus exposure and HLA in healthy donors. PCR employed 60 Vbeta and 13 Jbeta primers. Here immunoSEQ multiplex PCR was the method, and the copy in TCRdb shows in-frame clones only, minus some. The sample gives some 200,000 clones, 70% to 85% of which show up once; around 1.7% is in the top ten. This TCR came from a man aged 45-65 years in good health and CMV-seronegative. Sequenced material: PBMCs.

The CDR3 DNA sequence: TGTGCCAGCATAGCGTCTCTTGAGGCGGGGGGGGCGCGGAAGAGTGAAGCTTTCTTT. This gives the protein CASIASLEAGGARKSEAFF. This chain joins TRBV11-3 and TRBJ1-1; tentatively, D is TRBD1 (6 bases). The CDR3 loop spans 19 amino acids. V lost 7 bases and J lost 7, with 34 bases in between. CDR1 and CDR2 (germline): SGHNT, YENEEA.